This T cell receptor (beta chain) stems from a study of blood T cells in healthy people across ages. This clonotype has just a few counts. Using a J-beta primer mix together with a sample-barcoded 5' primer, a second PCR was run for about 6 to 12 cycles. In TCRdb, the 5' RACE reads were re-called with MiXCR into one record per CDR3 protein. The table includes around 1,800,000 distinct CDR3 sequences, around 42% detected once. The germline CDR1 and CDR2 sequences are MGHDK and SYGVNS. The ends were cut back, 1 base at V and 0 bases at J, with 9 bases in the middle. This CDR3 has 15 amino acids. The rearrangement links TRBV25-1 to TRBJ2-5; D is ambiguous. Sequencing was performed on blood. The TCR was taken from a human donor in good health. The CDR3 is CASSEFGRNQETQYF. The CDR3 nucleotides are TGTGCCAGCAGTGAATTTGGCAGGAACCAAGAGACCCAGTACTTC.